This is a list of T cell receptor beta chains from one sample in a study of T cells in Graves' hyperthyroidism and ophthalmopathy. TCRdb re-called the multiplex PCR reads with MiXCR, one entry per CDR3 protein. The sample carries approximately 49,000 distinct CDR3 sequences, roughly 56% recorded once. The sequencing input was peripheral blood or thyroid tissue (not recorded which). These receptors all stem from a man between 18 and 29 years old with Graves' hyperthyroidism. The CDR3 runs from the conserved cysteine through the conserved F or W. D genes are given only for firm matches. Clone size appears in some rows only: once, few, many, or a class for an expanded clone.

len,j_gene,abundance,v_gene,d_gene,CDR3aa,CDR3nt
16,TRBJ2-5,NA,TRBV7-8,TRBD2,CASSLSGGAVRETQYF,TGTGCCAGCAGCTTAAGCGGGGGGGCCGTGAGGGAGACCCAGTACTTC
12,TRBJ1-6,many,TRBV7-2,NA,CASSFQGLPLHF,TGTGCCAGCAGCTTCCAGGGGCTCCCCCTCCACTTT
13,TRBJ1-2,NA,TRBV28,NA,CASSSGDDYGYTF,TGTGCCAGCAGTTCCGGGGACGACTATGGCTACACCTTC
14,TRBJ2-7,NA,TRBV15,TRBD2,CATSGAGLEDEQYF,TGTGCCACCAGCGGAGCGGGACTAGAGGACGAGCAGTACTTC
14,TRBJ2-5,NA,TRBV29-1,TRBD1,CSVENAGQVQTQYF,TGCAGCGTCGAAAACGCGGGACAGGTCCAGACCCAGTACTTC
13,TRBJ1-2,few,TRBV20-1,NA,CSARPRTVYGYTF,TGCAGTGCTAGACCAAGGACAGTCTATGGCTACACCTTC
14,TRBJ2-7,many,TRBV20-1,NA,CSARGPRASYEQYF,TGCAGTGCTAGAGGTCCCCGGGCCTCCTACGAGCAGTACTTC
15,TRBJ1-4,NA,TRBV27,NA,CASRLRSRQNEKLFF,TGTGCCAGCAGGTTACGCTCGCGTCAGAATGAAAAACTGTTTTTT
13,TRBJ1-6,NA,TRBV10-3,NA,CAIRRAEGSPLHF,TGTGCCATCAGGAGGGCCGAGGGTTCACCCCTCCACTTT
15,TRBJ2-5,NA,TRBV7-2,NA,CASSLGGGQKETQYF,TGTGCCAGCAGCTTAGGGGGGGGACAAAAAGAGACCCAGTACTTC
15,TRBJ1-4,NA,TRBV2,TRBD1,CASSGDRGQLEKLFF,TGTGCCAGCAGTGGGGACAGGGGGCAATTAGAAAAACTGTTTTTT
14,TRBJ2-5,NA,TRBV7-2,NA,CASSLGPLGETQYF,TGTGCCAGCAGCTTAGGACCTCTCGGGGAGACCCAGTACTTC
14,TRBJ2-5,NA,TRBV7-8,NA,CASSQGPSSKTQYF,TGTGCCAGCAGCCAGGGACCCAGCAGCAAGACCCAGTACTTC
14,TRBJ1-2,NA,TRBV29-1,TRBD1,CSVADRDRNYGYTF,TGCAGCGTCGCCGACAGGGACCGTAACTATGGCTACACCTTC
17,TRBJ1-1,NA,TRBV7-9,NA,CASSQGTSLTGNTEAFF,TGTGCCAGCAGCCAAGGGACCTCCCTGACAGGGAACACTGAAGCTTTCTTT
17,TRBJ1-2,NA,TRBV6-1,TRBD1,CASSRTGGTVLRGDYTF,TGTGCCAGCAGTCGGACAGGGGGCACGGTGCTCCGGGGTGACTACACCTTC
16,TRBJ2-5,NA,TRBV2,NA,CASSEGWVNAKETQYF,TGTGCCAGCAGTGAGGGATGGGTCAACGCGAAAGAGACCCAGTACTTC
14,TRBJ1-2,NA,TRBV10-3,TRBD1,CASSYKGTGSGYTF,TGTGCCAGCAGTTATAAGGGGACAGGGTCTGGCTACACCTTC
14,TRBJ2-5,NA,TRBV20-1,TRBD2,CSARVGRGMETQYF,TGCAGTGCTAGAGTGGGGCGGGGGATGGAGACCCAGTACTTC
13,TRBJ1-4,NA,TRBV29-1,NA,CSVRQGKGEKLFF,TGCAGCGTTCGGCAGGGTAAAGGGGAAAAACTGTTTTTT
18,TRBJ2-3,few,TRBV20-1,TRBD2,CSAEHRTSGGGFTDTQYF,TGCAGTGCTGAGCACCGGACTAGCGGGGGGGGTTTCACAGATACGCAGTATTTT
15,TRBJ1-2,NA,TRBV20-1,NA,CSARDLPATNYGYTF,TGCAGTGCTAGAGATCTACCGGCGACTAACTATGGCTACACCTTC
16,TRBJ2-5,NA,TRBV7-2,TRBD1,CARSRLGQGHQETQYF,TGTGCCAGGAGCCGATTGGGACAGGGCCACCAAGAGACCCAGTACTTC
16,TRBJ1-4,NA,TRBV12-3/TRBV12-4,NA,CASSPPQGSNTGELFF,TGTGCCAGCAGTCCACCACAGGGCTCGAACACCGGCGAGCTGTTTTTT
12,TRBJ2-7,NA,TRBV20-1,TRBD1,CSAGTGSYEQYF,TGCAGTGCCGGGACAGGGTCCTACGAGCAGTACTTC
14,TRBJ1-2,NA,TRBV12-3/TRBV12-4,TRBD1,CASSSGTGGNGYTF,TGTGCCAGCAGTTCCGGGACAGGGGGAAATGGCTACACCTTC
12,TRBJ1-5,many,TRBV20-1,TRBD1,CSARTGNQPQHF,TGCAGTGCAAGGACAGGAAATCAGCCCCAGCATTTT
16,TRBJ2-2,many,TRBV6-5,NA,CASSYSSARNTGELFF,TGTGCCAGCAGTTACTCGTCGGCCAGGAACACCGGGGAGCTGTTTTTT
14,TRBJ2-7,many,TRBV20-1,TRBD1,CSARTGHILYEQYF,TGCAGTGCTAGGACAGGGCATATCTTGTACGAGCAGTACTTC
13,TRBJ1-4,NA,TRBV25-1,NA,CASSDQVNEKLFF,TGTGCCAGCAGTGATCAGGTTAATGAAAAACTGTTTTTT
11,TRBJ2-5,NA,TRBV7-2,NA,CAGSRGETQYF,TGTGCCGGAAGCAGGGGAGAGACCCAGTACTTC
11,TRBJ2-7,NA,TRBV20-1,TRBD1,CSAGTGYEQYF,TGCAGTGCCGGGACAGGGTACGAGCAGTACTTC